One TCR beta chain is described in this entry. No antigen is known for it. The protocol was immunoSEQ multiplex PCR, while the TCRdb copy is restricted to in-frame clones and leaves out a portion. The sample carries 12,000 to 15,000 clones, roughly 83% recorded once. These data come from a study of early stage breast cancer tumors. Whole-study findings and limits: Unsorted bulk genomic DNA sequencing lacked pairing and functional marker data. Compared with adjacent normal breast tissue, tumors showed 2.5 to 3-fold greater T cell density and higher clonality.

The J segment lost 0 bases and the V segment lost 8 bases, leaving 3 bases of the junction unmatched. The CDR3 has 14 residues. Looked up from germline, CDR1 is SGHNT and CDR2 is YENEEA. The sequence came from a person aged 30-39 years with breast cancer. Sequenced: normal breast tissue next to the tumor. The rearrangement uses TRBV11-3 and TRBJ1-1, with TRBD1 matching 10 bases. The CDR3 DNA reads TGTGCCAGCGGGACAGGGGAGTTGAACACTGAAGCTTTCTTT. Protein: CASGTGELNTEAFF.